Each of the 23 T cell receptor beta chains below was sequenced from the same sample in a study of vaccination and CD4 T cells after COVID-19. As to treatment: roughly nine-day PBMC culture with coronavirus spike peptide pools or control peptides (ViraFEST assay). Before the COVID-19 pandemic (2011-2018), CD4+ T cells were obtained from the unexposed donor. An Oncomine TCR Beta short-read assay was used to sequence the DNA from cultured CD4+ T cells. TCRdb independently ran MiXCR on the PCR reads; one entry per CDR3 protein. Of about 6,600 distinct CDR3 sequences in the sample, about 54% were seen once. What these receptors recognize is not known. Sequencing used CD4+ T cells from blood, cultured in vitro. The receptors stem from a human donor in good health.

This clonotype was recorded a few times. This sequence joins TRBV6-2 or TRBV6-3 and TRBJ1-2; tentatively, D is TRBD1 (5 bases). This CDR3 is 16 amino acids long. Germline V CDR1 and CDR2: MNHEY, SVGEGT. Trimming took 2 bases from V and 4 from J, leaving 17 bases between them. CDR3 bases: TGTGCCAGCAGTTACGGGGCAGGGAAAAGGACCTATGGCTACACCTTC. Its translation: CASSYGAGKRTYGYTF.

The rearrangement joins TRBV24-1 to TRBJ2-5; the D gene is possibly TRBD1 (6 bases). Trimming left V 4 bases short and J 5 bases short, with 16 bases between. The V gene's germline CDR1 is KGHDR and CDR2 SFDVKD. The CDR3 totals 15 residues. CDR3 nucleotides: TGTGCCACCAGTGACCCGGACAGCCTTTGGGAGACCCAGTACTTC. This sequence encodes CATSDPDSLWETQYF.

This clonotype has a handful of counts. The CDR3 is CSARDRTRGPGDTQYF. The CDR3 DNA reads as TGCAGTGCTAGAGATCGGACGCGCGGTCCCGGAGATACGCAGTATTTT. The V and J genes are TRBV20-1 and TRBJ2-3; no definite D call. The CDR3 sequence is 16 residues long. V lost 0 bases and J 5 bases, leaving 18 bases between the germline ends. The germline V gene has CDR1 DFQATT and CDR2 SNEGSKA (reference sequence).

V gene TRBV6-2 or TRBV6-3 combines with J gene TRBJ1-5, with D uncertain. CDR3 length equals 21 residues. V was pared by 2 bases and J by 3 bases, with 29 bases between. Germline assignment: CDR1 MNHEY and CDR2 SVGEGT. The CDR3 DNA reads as TGTGCCAGCAGTTACCTCTTCGAAAACTGGCTTCCAGGCAGACACAATCAGCCCCAGCATTTT. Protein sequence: CASSYLFENWLPGRHNQPQHF.

CDR3 residues: CASSPGQGPYEQYF. The CDR3 DNA reads as TGTGCCAGCAGCCCGGGACAGGGCCCCTACGAGCAGTACTTC. V is TRBV5-6 and J is TRBJ2-7; 9 nucleotides match TRBD1. This CDR3 spans 14 amino acids. Germline lookup yields CDR1 SGHDT and CDR2 YYEEEE. J gave up 2 bases and V 4 bases, and 4 bases lay outside the gene matches.

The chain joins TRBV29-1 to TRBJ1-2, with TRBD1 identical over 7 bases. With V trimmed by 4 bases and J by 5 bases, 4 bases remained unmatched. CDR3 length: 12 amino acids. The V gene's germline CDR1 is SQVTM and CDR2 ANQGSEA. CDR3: CSVGMGQYGYTF. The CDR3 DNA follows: TGCAGCGTTGGGATGGGACAGTATGGCTACACCTTC.

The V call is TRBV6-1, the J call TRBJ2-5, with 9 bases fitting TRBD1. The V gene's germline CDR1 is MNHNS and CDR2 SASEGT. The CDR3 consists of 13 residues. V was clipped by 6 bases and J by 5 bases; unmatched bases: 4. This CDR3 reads CASSTGGYETQYF. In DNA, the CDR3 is TGTGCCAGCAGCACAGGGGGCTATGAGACCCAGTACTTC.

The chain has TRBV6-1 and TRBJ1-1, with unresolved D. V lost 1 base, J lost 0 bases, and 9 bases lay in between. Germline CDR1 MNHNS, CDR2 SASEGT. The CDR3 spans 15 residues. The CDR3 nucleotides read TGTGCCAGCAGTGAAGGGGTCACAATGAACACTGAAGCTTTCTTT. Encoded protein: CASSEGVTMNTEAFF.

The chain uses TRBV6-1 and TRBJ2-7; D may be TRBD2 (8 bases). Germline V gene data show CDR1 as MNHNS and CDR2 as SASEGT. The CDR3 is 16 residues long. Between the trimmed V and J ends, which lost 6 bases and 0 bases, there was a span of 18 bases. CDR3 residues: CASSLGGSGSSYEQYF. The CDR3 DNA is TGTGCCAGCAGCTTAGGGGGCAGCGGGAGCTCCTACGAGCAGTACTTC.

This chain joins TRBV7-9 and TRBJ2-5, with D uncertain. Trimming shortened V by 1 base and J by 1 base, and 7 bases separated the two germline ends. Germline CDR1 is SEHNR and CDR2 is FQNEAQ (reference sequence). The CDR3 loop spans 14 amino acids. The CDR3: CASSLVVSQETQYF. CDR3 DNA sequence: TGTGCCAGCAGCTTAGTGGTTTCCCAAGAGACCCAGTACTTC.

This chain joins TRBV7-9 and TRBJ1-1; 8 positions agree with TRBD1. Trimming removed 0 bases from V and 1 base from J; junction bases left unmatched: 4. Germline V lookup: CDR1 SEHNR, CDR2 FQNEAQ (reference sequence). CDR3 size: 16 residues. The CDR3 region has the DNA TGTGCCAGCAGCTTAGCGCATACAGGGGGGAACACTGAAGCTTTCTTT. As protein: CASSLAHTGGNTEAFF.

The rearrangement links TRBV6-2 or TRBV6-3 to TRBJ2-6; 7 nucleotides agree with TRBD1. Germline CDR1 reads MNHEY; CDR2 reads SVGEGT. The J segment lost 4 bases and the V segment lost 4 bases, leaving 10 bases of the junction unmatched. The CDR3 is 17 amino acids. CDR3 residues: CASSSRLTGSGANVLTF. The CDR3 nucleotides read TGTGCCAGCAGTTCACGCCTGACAGGGTCCGGGGCCAACGTCCTGACTTTC.

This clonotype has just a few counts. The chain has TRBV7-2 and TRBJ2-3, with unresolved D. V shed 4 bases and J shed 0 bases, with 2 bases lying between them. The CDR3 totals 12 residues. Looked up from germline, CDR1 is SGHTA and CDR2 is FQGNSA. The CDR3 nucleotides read TGTGCCAGCAGCTCTAGCACAGATACGCAGTATTTT. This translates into CASSSSTDTQYF. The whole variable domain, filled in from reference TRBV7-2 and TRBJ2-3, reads GAGVSQSPSNKVTEKGKDVELRCDPISGHTALYWYRQSLGQGLEFLIYFQGNSAPDKSGLPSDRFSAERTGGSVSTLTIQRTQQEDSAVYLCASSSSTDTQYFGPGTRLTVL.

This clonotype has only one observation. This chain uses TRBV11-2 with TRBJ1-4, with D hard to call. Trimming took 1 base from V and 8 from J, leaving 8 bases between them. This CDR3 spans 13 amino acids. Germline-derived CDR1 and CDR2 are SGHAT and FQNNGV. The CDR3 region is CASSLGGVEKLFF. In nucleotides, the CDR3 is TGTGCCAGCAGCTTAGGTGGGGTGGAAAAACTGTTTTTT.

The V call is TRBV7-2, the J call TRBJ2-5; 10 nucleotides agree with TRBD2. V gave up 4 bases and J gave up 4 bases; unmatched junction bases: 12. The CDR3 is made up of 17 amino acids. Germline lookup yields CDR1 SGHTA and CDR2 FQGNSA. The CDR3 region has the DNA TGTGCCAGCAGCTCCCCCCCGGGGAGCGGGAGGGCAGAGACCCAGTACTTC. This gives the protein CASSSPPGSGRAETQYF. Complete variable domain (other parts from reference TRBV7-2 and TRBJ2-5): GAGVSQSPSNKVTEKGKDVELRCDPISGHTALYWYRQSLGQGLEFLIYFQGNSAPDKSGLPSDRFSAERTGGSVSTLTIQRTQQEDSAVYLCASSSPPGSGRAETQYFGPGTRLLVL.

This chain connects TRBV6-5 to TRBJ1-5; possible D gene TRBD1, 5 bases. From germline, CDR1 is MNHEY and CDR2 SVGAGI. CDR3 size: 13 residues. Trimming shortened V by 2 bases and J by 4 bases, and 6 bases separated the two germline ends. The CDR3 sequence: CASSYGGNQPQHF. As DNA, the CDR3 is TGTGCCAGCAGTTACGGGGGAAATCAGCCCCAGCATTTT.

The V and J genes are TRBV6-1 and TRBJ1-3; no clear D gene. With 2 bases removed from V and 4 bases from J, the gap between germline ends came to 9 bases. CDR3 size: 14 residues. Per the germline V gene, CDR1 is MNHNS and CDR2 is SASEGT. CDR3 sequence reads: CASSETGIGNTIYF. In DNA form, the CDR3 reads TGTGCCAGCAGTGAAACTGGGATCGGAAACACCATATATTTT.

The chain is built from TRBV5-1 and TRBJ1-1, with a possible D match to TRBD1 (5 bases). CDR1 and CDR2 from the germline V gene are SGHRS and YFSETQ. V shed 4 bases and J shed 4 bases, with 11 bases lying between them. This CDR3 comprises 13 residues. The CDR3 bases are TGCGCCAGCAGCCGCGGGGGTGGCACTGAAGCTTTCTTT. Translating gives CASSRGGGTEAFF.

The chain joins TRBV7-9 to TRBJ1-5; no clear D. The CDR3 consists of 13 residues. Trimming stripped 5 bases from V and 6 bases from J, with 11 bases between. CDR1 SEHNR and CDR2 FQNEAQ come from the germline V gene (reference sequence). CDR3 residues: CASSLRESQPQHF. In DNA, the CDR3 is TGTGCCAGCAGCCTCCGGGAGAGTCAGCCCCAGCATTTT.

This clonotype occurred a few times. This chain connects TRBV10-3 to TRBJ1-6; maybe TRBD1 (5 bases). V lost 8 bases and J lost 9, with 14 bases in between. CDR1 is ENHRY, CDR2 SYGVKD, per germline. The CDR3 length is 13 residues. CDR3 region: CAIAGQGGSPLHF. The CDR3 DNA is TGTGCCATCGCGGGGCAGGGAGGTTCACCCCTCCACTTT.

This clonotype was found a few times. The CDR3 spells CASSNNRGRGYEQYF. The CDR3 DNA reads as TGTGCCAGTAGTAATAATCGGGGGCGGGGATACGAGCAGTACTTC. The rearrangement links TRBV19 to TRBJ2-7; possibly TRBD1 or TRBD2 for D (6 bases each). The germline gives CDR1 LNHDA, CDR2 SQIVND (reference sequence). The CDR3 runs 15 residues. Trimming stripped 4 bases from V and 4 bases from J, with 17 bases between. Variable domain in full (rest from reference TRBV19 and TRBJ2-7): DGGITQSPKYLFRKEGQNVTLSCEQNLNHDAMYWYRQDPGQGLRLIYYSQIVNDFQKGDIAEGYSVSREKKESFPLTVTSAQKNPTAFYLCASSNNRGRGYEQYFGPGTRLTVT.

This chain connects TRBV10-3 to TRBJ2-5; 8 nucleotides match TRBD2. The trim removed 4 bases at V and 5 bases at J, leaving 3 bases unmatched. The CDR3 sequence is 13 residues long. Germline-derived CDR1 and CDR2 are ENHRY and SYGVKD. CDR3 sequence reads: CAISVAGMETQYF. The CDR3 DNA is TGTGCCATCAGTGTAGCGGGGATGGAGACCCAGTACTTC.

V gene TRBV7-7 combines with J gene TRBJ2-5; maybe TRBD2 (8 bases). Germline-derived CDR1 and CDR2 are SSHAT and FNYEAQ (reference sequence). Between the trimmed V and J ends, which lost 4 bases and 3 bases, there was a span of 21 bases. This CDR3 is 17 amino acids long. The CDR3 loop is CASSSKGAGGLKETQYF. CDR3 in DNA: TGTGCCAGCAGCTCTAAGGGGGCGGGAGGACTCAAAGAGACCCAGTACTTC.